These 27 T cell receptor beta chains came from one sample sequenced in a study of T cells after yellow fever vaccination. From the 5' RACE reads, TCRdb called clonotypes with MiXCR, one entry per CDR3 protein. Of under 100,000 distinct CDR3 sequences in the sample, 4.5% to 6% were seen once. The sequencing used CD8+ T cells sorted from PBMCs, collected 10 days after the yellow fever booster vaccination. The receptors were gathered from a man aged 18 to 30 who received the YFV17D yellow fever vaccine.

Within the sample, this clonotype is medium-sized. This chain connects TRBV6-6 to TRBJ2-5; 8 positions agree with TRBD1. J lost 9 bases, V lost 5 bases, and 5 bases had no gene match. CDR1 MNHNY and CDR2 SVGAGI come from the germline V gene (reference sequence). CDR3 size: 12 residues. The chain's CDR3 is CASSAGGGSQYF. In nucleotides, the CDR3 is TGTGCCAGCAGTGCAGGGGGCGGGTCCCAGTACTTC.

The chain employs TRBV7-2 and TRBJ2-7, with unresolved D. Germline CDR1 SGHTA, CDR2 FQGNSA. V was clipped by 3 bases and J by 3 bases, with 12 bases between them. The CDR3 covers 14 residues. CDR3 region: CASSLERSSYEQYV. CDR3 coding DNA: TGTGCCAGCAGCTTGGAAAGGTCGAGCTACGAGCAGTACGTC.

This clonotype has only a few counts. This chain connects TRBV12-3 or TRBV12-4 to TRBJ1-6; no clear D gene. Trimming stripped 3 bases from V and 6 bases from J, with 6 bases between. The CDR3 contains 13 residues. CDR3 coding DNA: TGTGCCAGCAGTTTTAGGACTAATTCACCCCTCCACTTT. The encoded protein is CASSFRTNSPLHF.

CDR3 residues: CASSLLGYEQYV. CDR3 sequence (DNA): TGTGCCAGCAGCTTGCTGGGCTACGAGCAGTACGTC. The genes are TRBV5-6 and TRBJ2-7; D gene unclear. V was cut by 1 base and J by 3 bases, with 5 bases left in between. Germline V CDR1 and CDR2: SGHDT, YYEEEE. The CDR3 consists of 12 residues.

In its sample, this clonotype was seen a few times. The chain has TRBV7-6 and TRBJ1-1, with 9 nucleotides matching TRBD1. V was pared by 4 bases and J by 6 bases, with 6 bases of the junction left unmatched. The CDR3 sequence is 14 residues long. Per the germline V gene, CDR1 is SGHVS and CDR2 is FNYEAQ. The CDR3 region has the DNA TGTGCCAGCAGCTATGGGACAGGGAGTCCTGAAGCTTTCTTT. This translates into CASSYGTGSPEAFF.

There are many counts of this clonotype. The J gene is TRBJ2-3, the V gene TRBV7-9; D not certain. CDR1 and CDR2 from the germline V gene are SEHNR and FQNEAQ (reference sequence). The CDR3 runs to 12 residues. Between the trimmed V and J ends, which lost 5 bases and 6 bases, there was a span of 9 bases. The CDR3 DNA sequence: TGTGCCAGCAGCCCCACTGTGGATACGCAGTATTTT. This gives the protein CASSPTVDTQYF.

The V gene is TRBV27, the J gene TRBJ1-5; TRBD1 matches at 8 bases. Germline V gene sequence: CDR1 MNHEY, CDR2 SMNVEV (reference sequence). The trim removed 5 bases at V and 6 bases at J, leaving 6 bases unmatched. This CDR3 has 14 amino acids. This chain's CDR3 is CASSGQGPVQPQHF. Here the CDR3 DNA reads TGTGCCAGCAGTGGACAGGGTCCAGTTCAGCCCCAGCATTTT.

This clonotype was detected many times. In nucleotides, the CDR3 is TGTGCCAGCAGTCAGGGGGCGCAGGAGCAGTTCTTC. As protein: CASSQGAQEQFF. The chain links TRBV12-3 or TRBV12-4 to TRBJ2-1; 8 bases fit TRBD1. This CDR3 region has 12 residues. The junction had 4 bases not matched to a gene; V was cut back by 5 bases and J by 10 bases.

This clonotype was recorded a few times. This chain connects TRBV6-1 to TRBJ1-1; no clear D gene. Germline CDR1 MNHNS, CDR2 SASEGT. The V gene lost 2 bases and the J gene lost 0 bases, with 16 bases spanning the gap. The CDR3 has 17 amino acids. CDR3 sequence: CASSEPGVVGMNTEAFF. CDR3 in DNA: TGTGCCAGCAGTGAACCTGGAGTAGTAGGGATGAACACTGAAGCTTTCTTT.

This clonotype was found many times. The chain couples TRBV5-1 to TRBJ2-1; D ambiguous. The CDR3 runs 15 residues. V shed 0 bases and J shed 0 bases, with 7 bases lying between them. Germline CDR1 is SGHRS and CDR2 is YFSETQ. The CDR3 protein is CASSLALLSYNEQFF. CDR3 sequence (DNA): TGCGCCAGCAGCTTGGCCCTACTCTCCTACAATGAGCAGTTCTTC. The full variable domain, its missing parts supplied by reference TRBV5-1 and TRBJ2-1, is KAGVTQTPRYLIKTRGQQVTLSCSPISGHRSVSWYQQTPGQGLQFLFEYFSETQRNKGNFPGRFSGRQFSNSRSEMNVSTLELGDSALYLCASSLALLSYNEQFFGPGTRLTVL.

In its sample, this clonotype was seen many times. The chain recombines TRBV12-1 with TRBJ2-1; the table calls TRBD2, which could not be checked here. TRBV12-1 constitutes a pseudogene. The CDR3 has 16 residues. CDR3 residues: CASSPAGTSFYNEQFF. CDR3 DNA: TGTGCCAGCAGCCCGGCCGGGACTAGCTTCTACAATGAGCAGTTCTTC.

The rearrangement uses TRBV15 and TRBJ2-5; tentative D call: TRBD1 (5 bases). The germline gives CDR1 LNHNV, CDR2 YYDKDF (reference sequence). Trimming stripped 0 bases from V and 3 bases from J, with 14 bases between. The CDR3 consists of 16 residues. The CDR3 protein is CATSRESTGAEETQYF. Here the CDR3 DNA reads TGTGCCACCAGCAGAGAATCCACAGGAGCAGAAGAGACCCAGTACTTC. The full variable domain, completed using reference TRBV15 and TRBJ2-5, is DAMVIQNPRYQVTQFGKPVTLSCSQTLNHNVMYWYQQKSSQAPKLLFHYYDKDFNNEADTPDNFQSRRPNTSFCFLDIRSPGLGDTAMYLCATSRESTGAEETQYFGPGTRLLVL.

This clonotype occurred a few times. The chain employs TRBV29-1 and TRBJ2-4; the match to TRBD2 covers 9 bases. The germline CDR1 and CDR2 sequences are SQVTM and ANQGSEA. V lost 2 bases and J lost 8; bases outside the gene matches: 10. The CDR3 runs to 15 residues. The CDR3 DNA is TGCAGCGTTGAATACGCGGGGGGGCCGCGGGACATTCAGTACTTC. Its protein is CSVEYAGGPRDIQYF.

The chain links TRBV5-6 to TRBJ2-7, with a possible D match to TRBD1 (5 bases). The V gene's germline CDR1 is SGHDT and CDR2 YYEEEE. This CDR3 is built from 12 residues. Trimming removed 5 bases from V and 5 bases from J, with 11 bases in between. The CDR3 protein is CASSQGSHEQYV. The DNA for the CDR3 is TGTGCCAGCAGTCAGGGTTCCCACGAGCAGTACGTC.

The chain combines TRBV7-7 with TRBJ1-1; 8 positions match TRBD1. The CDR3 sequence is 17 residues long. The V gene's germline CDR1 is SSHAT and CDR2 FNYEAQ (reference sequence). J gave up 5 bases and V 5 bases, and 16 bases lay outside the gene matches. CDR3 protein: CASSPIGQGAMGTEAFF. The CDR3 coding sequence is TGTGCCAGCAGCCCTATCGGGCAGGGGGCTATGGGGACTGAAGCTTTCTTT.

This clonotype was seen more than once but under ten times. V usage is TRBV5-4 and J usage is TRBJ2-7; tentatively, D is TRBD2 (6 bases). CDR3 length: 14 amino acids. V was clipped by 1 base and J by 2 bases, with 10 bases between them. Germline V gene sequence: CDR1 SGHNT, CDR2 YYREEE (reference sequence). CDR3 protein: CASSLWRGAYEQYF. DNA of the CDR3: TGTGCCAGCAGCTTGTGGCGGGGTGCCTACGAGCAGTACTTC.

The chain carries TRBV19 and TRBJ1-2; D remains unclear. Per germline, CDR1 LNHDA and CDR2 SQIVND (reference sequence). V lost 4 bases to trimming and J lost 4 bases, with 10 bases between them. This CDR3 has 13 residues. CDR3 coding DNA: TGTGCCAGTAGTAATCGGGCTGGCTATGGCTACACCTTC. This codes for CASSNRAGYGYTF.

This clonotype was counted between two and nine times. This CDR3 is CASSLDRNQPQHF. CDR3 coding DNA: TGTGCCAGCAGCTTAGATAGAAATCAGCCCCAGCATTTT. This sequence joins TRBV7-6 and TRBJ1-5; D ambiguous. Germline CDR1 reads SGHVS; CDR2 reads FNYEAQ. V lost 1 base and J 4 bases, leaving 5 bases between the germline ends. This CDR3 has 13 amino acids. Full variable domain (remainder filled in from reference TRBV7-6 and TRBJ1-5): GAGVSQSPRYKVTKRGQDVALRCDPISGHVSLYWYRQALGQGPEFLTYFNYEAQQDKSGLPNDRFSAERPEGSISTLTIQRTEQRDSAMYRCASSLDRNQPQHFGDGTRLSIL.

The sample holds a few counts of this clonotype. Here the CDR3 reads CASSGVVGELFF. The CDR3 DNA reads as TGTGCCAGCAGTGGTGTCGTCGGGGAGCTGTTTTTT. This chain joins TRBV27 and TRBJ2-2, with D uncertain. This CDR3 has 12 amino acids. Between the trimmed V and J ends, which lost 5 bases and 7 bases, there was a span of 8 bases. CDR1 and CDR2 from the germline V gene are MNHEY and SMNVEV (reference sequence).

The rearrangement joins TRBV29-1 to TRBJ2-7; 8 bases are a match to TRBD1. The CDR3 is 13 amino acids. The V gene's germline CDR1 is SQVTM and CDR2 ANQGSEA. V lost 5 bases and J lost 0; bases outside the gene matches: 3. The CDR3 region is CSVMTGDSYEQYF. The CDR3 coding sequence is TGCAGCGTTATGACAGGGGACTCCTACGAGCAGTACTTC.

This clonotype was counted a few times. The gene calls are TRBV7-8 and TRBJ2-7; TRBD2 aligns across 12 bases. The CDR3 is 16 residues long. Per the germline V gene, CDR1 is SGHVS and CDR2 is FQNEAQ. With V trimmed by 5 bases and J by 4 bases, 9 bases remained unmatched. Here the CDR3 DNA reads TGTGCCAGCAGCCCCCCATACGGGACTAGCGGGTACGAGCAGTACTTC. Translated: CASSPPYGTSGYEQYF.

This clonotype was seen a few times. For the CDR3, the DNA is TGCGCCAGCAGCCAAGAGTCCGGGGGCTTTACCTACGAGCAGTACTTC. Encoded protein: CASSQESGGFTYEQYF. This chain uses TRBV4-1 with TRBJ2-7; tentatively, D is TRBD1 or TRBD2 (6 bases each). Germline V gene lookup returns CDR1 MGHRA and CDR2 YSYEKL. This CDR3 spans 16 amino acids. Trimming took off 0 bases at V and 2 bases at J, with 14 bases between the two ends.

This clonotype is medium-sized by share. This chain uses TRBV23-1 with TRBJ2-7; unclear D gene. TRBV23-1 is an ORF, with its function uncertain. The CDR3 has 12 amino acids. V lost 0 bases and J lost 4, with 4 bases in between. The CDR3, as DNA: TGCGCCAGCAGTCAATCAGGGTACGAGCAGTACTTC. Residues: CASSQSGYEQYF.

This clonotype was counted between two and nine times. This rearrangement joins TRBV6-2 or TRBV6-3 to TRBJ2-7; D may be TRBD1 or TRBD2 (5 bases each). The CDR3 covers 14 residues. In germline, CDR1 is MNHEY, CDR2 SVGEGT. V shed 2 bases and J shed 4 bases, with 12 bases lying between them. Written as DNA, the CDR3 is TGTGCCAGCAGTTACGGTGGGGGAGAGTACGAGCAGTACGTC. Its translation is CASSYGGGEYEQYV.

In its sample, this clonotype was seen a few times. CDR3 nucleotide sequence: TGCGCCAGCAGCCTATCTTCCGGGGAACAAGAGACCCAGTACTTC. It encodes CASSLSSGEQETQYF. V gene TRBV4-1 combines with J gene TRBJ2-5, with D possibly being TRBD2 (5 bases). Looked up from germline, CDR1 is MGHRA and CDR2 is YSYEKL. Trimming removed 4 bases from V and 2 bases from J, with 14 bases in between. This CDR3 has 15 residues.

This clonotype was seen more than once but under ten times. The rearrangement joins TRBV29-1 to TRBJ2-3; no firm D call. The CDR3 runs 13 residues. V lost 4 bases to trimming and J lost 0 bases, with 8 bases between them. The germline V gene encodes CDR1 SQVTM and CDR2 ANQGSEA. CDR3 sequence reads: CSVVVDSTDTQYF. CDR3 DNA sequence: TGCAGCGTTGTGGTGGATAGCACAGATACGCAGTATTTT.

This clonotype has a count of ten or more. The gene calls are TRBV6-1 and TRBJ2-7; D may be TRBD2 (7 bases). V was pared by 1 base and J by 5 bases, with 15 bases between. Germline V gene data show CDR1 as MNHNS and CDR2 as SASEGT. The CDR3 is 15 amino acids. CDR3 DNA: TGTGCCAGCAGTGAAGTTGGGGGGGCCTTGGACGAGCAGTACGTC. Amino acid sequence: CASSEVGGALDEQYV.